These 27 T cell receptor beta chains came from one sample sequenced in a study of blood T cell repertoires in COVID-19. Assay used: immunoSEQ multiplex PCR; TCRdb lists only in-frame clones, some missing. The sample holds 20,000 or so clones, 89% seen once. The sequencing sample was made of peripheral blood. Receptors originate from a human donor in a cohort sampled during active COVID-19.

In its sample, this clone was seen a few times. The V gene is TRBV5-4, the J gene TRBJ2-2; perhaps TRBD2 as D (5 bases). Between the trimmed V and J ends, which lost 4 bases and 7 bases, there was a span of 14 bases. Germline-derived CDR1 and CDR2 are SGHNT and YYREEE (reference sequence). The CDR3 consists of 14 residues. The CDR3 spells CASSASAGGGELFF. The CDR3, as DNA: TGTGCCAGCAGCGCATCCGCGGGCGGCGGGGAGCTGTTTTTT.

V usage is TRBV30 and J usage is TRBJ1-5; D might be TRBD1 (5 bases). V lost 0 bases to trimming and J lost 7 bases, with 13 bases between them. CDR1 is GTSNPN, CDR2 SVGIG, per germline (reference sequence). The CDR3 sequence is 14 residues long. The CDR3 DNA is TGTGCCTGGAGTGTGGGGGGATCGGGCCAGCCCCAGCATTTT. Translating it yields CAWSVGGSGQPQHF.

The rearrangement joins TRBV5-4 to TRBJ2-7, with D perhaps matching TRBD1 (6 bases). Germline V gives CDR1 SGHNT, CDR2 YYREEE (reference sequence). Trimming removed 2 bases at V and 6 bases at J, with 18 bases between. The CDR3 totals 15 residues. The CDR3 nucleotides read TGTGCCAGCAGCTTTATAGGAGTGTCCAGGGGCGAGCAGTACTTC. It translates to CASSFIGVSRGEQYF.

V and J are TRBV18 and TRBJ2-3; 10 bases fit TRBD2. The V and J ends lost 1 base and 3 bases, in that order; junction bases with no gene match: 4. The CDR3 spans 16 residues. Germline V CDR1 and CDR2: KGHSH, LQKENI. The CDR3 nucleotides are TGTGCCAGCTCACCACTGCCTAGCGGGGGAACAGATACGCAGTATTTT. Translated: CASSPLPSGGTDTQYF.

This sequence joins TRBV10-1 and TRBJ2-1, with 11 bases lining up with TRBD2. The CDR3 is 15 amino acids. With 3 bases clipped from V and 8 bases from J, the junction kept 6 bases outside the gene matches. Germline V CDR1 and CDR2: WNHNN, SYGVQD (reference sequence). The CDR3: CASSDPSGGPHEQFF. The CDR3 DNA reads TGCGCCAGCAGTGACCCTAGCGGGGGGCCTCATGAGCAGTTCTTC.

This chain connects TRBV9 to TRBJ1-1; D is unclear. Per the germline V gene, CDR1 is SGDLS and CDR2 is YYNGEE. Trimming stripped 0 bases from V and 7 bases from J, with 7 bases between. The length of the CDR3 is 12 residues. The CDR3 DNA reads TGTGCCAGCAGCGTAGTTCGGGGTGAAGCTTTCTTT. It translates to CASSVVRGEAFF.

This rearrangement joins TRBV7-6 to TRBJ1-2; TRBD1 might be the D (6 bases). Germline CDR1 and CDR2: SGHVS and FNYEAQ. Trimming removed 1 base from V and 4 bases from J, with 13 bases in between. The CDR3 totals 15 residues. CDR3 in amino acids: CASSLVAGAAYGYTF. The CDR3, as DNA: TGTGCCAGCAGCTTAGTTGCGGGGGCCGCCTATGGCTACACCTTC.

This rearrangement joins TRBV7-9 to TRBJ1-3; TRBD1 might be the D (6 bases). Germline CDR1 reads SEHNR; CDR2 reads FQNEAQ (reference sequence). The CDR3 totals 17 residues. Trimming removed 5 bases at V and 0 bases at J, with 17 bases between. CDR3 sequence reads: CASSHRQAPHSGNTIYF. The DNA for the CDR3 is TGTGCCAGCAGCCACCGACAGGCCCCCCACTCTGGAAACACCATATATTTT.

This rearrangement joins TRBV7-9 to TRBJ1-1; 7 nucleotides agree with TRBD1. This CDR3 spans 13 amino acids. Germline V CDR1 and CDR2: SEHNR, FQNEAQ (reference sequence). Trimming at V came to 6 bases and at J to 2 bases, leaving 3 bases not matched to a gene. The CDR3 loop is CASRSGGNTEAFF. DNA of the CDR3: TGTGCCAGCAGGTCAGGGGGAAACACTGAAGCTTTCTTT.

The chain employs TRBV19 and TRBJ2-5; 7 nucleotides line up with TRBD1. Germline V gene lookup returns CDR1 LNHDA and CDR2 SQIVND (reference sequence). The CDR3 contains 14 residues. V lost 4 bases, J lost 5 bases, and 7 bases stayed unmatched. The CDR3 DNA is TGTGCCAGTAGTACGACAGGGAGTAGGGAGACCCAGTACTTC. Encoded protein: CASSTTGSRETQYF.

This chain connects TRBV4-1 to TRBJ2-2, with D unclear. V lost 1 base to trimming and J lost 4 bases, with 13 bases between them. This CDR3 has 16 amino acids. CDR1 is MGHRA, CDR2 YSYEKL, per germline. CDR3 amino acids: CASSQVLRVSTGELFF. In DNA, the CDR3 is TGCGCCAGCAGCCAAGTCCTCCGGGTCAGCACCGGGGAGCTGTTTTTT.

The chain carries TRBV6-5 and TRBJ2-3; 10 bases agree with TRBD2. This CDR3 comprises 15 residues. CDR1 and CDR2 (germline): MNHEY, SVGAGI. V lost 5 bases and J lost 5; bases outside the gene matches: 7. The CDR3 sequence is CASSRAGGQGDTQYF. The CDR3 DNA follows: TGTGCCAGCAGTCGAGCGGGGGGGCAGGGAGATACGCAGTATTTT.

The rearrangement links TRBV2 to TRBJ1-1; D not resolved. V was trimmed by 6 bases and J by 6 bases, leaving 17 bases between them. The CDR3 is 14 residues long. Germline V lookup: CDR1 SNHLY, CDR2 FYNNEI. CDR3 sequence reads: CASRPDTLNAEAFF. CDR3 DNA sequence: TGTGCCAGCAGACCTGACACCCTAAACGCTGAAGCTTTCTTT.

The rearrangement links TRBV5-1 to TRBJ1-1; weak D call: TRBD1 (6 bases). This CDR3 has 13 residues. The V gene's germline CDR1 is SGHRS and CDR2 YFSETQ. The ends were cut back, 3 bases at V and 4 bases at J, with 10 bases in the middle. CDR3 amino acids: CASSSQGVTEAFF. CDR3 bases: TGCGCCAGCAGCTCACAGGGAGTCACTGAAGCTTTCTTT.

The rearrangement links TRBV27 to TRBJ2-4; 8 nucleotides agree with TRBD1. In germline, CDR1 is MNHEY, CDR2 SMNVEV (reference sequence). Trimming took 3 bases from V and 2 from J; bases not matched to a gene: 9. The CDR3 extends over 17 amino acids. CDR3 sequence (DNA): TGTGCCAGCAGTTTGAGGGCAGGGGGCGCTTCCAAAAACATTCAGTACTTC. This translates into CASSLRAGGASKNIQYF.

This clone showed up just a few times. The chain uses TRBV4-1 and TRBJ1-6; D possibly corresponds to TRBD1 (5 bases). Germline V gene lookup returns CDR1 MGHRA and CDR2 YSYEKL. The CDR3 is 15 residues long. V shed 0 bases and J shed 10 bases, with 13 bases lying between them. The CDR3 nucleotides read TGCGCCAGCAGCCAAGATGAGCAGGGAGGGTCACCCCTCCACTTT. Its protein product is CASSQDEQGGSPLHF.

V gene TRBV7-3 combines with J gene TRBJ2-1; TRBD2 is a possible D gene (5 bases). Germline V gene data show CDR1 as SGHTA and CDR2 as FQGTGA. V lost 4 bases to trimming and J lost 0 bases, with 13 bases between them. The CDR3 loop spans 16 amino acids. CDR3 DNA: TGTGCCAGCAGCTCCGCCGGAGGAGGCTCCTACAATGAGCAGTTCTTC. This sequence encodes CASSSAGGGSYNEQFF.

The chain uses TRBV3-1 (or the pseudogene TRBV3-2) and TRBJ2-7; D gene unclear. CDR3 size: 14 residues. Trimming pared 1 base from V and 3 bases from J, leaving 10 bases between. The V gene's germline CDR1 is LGHDT and CDR2 YNNKEL (reference sequence). CDR3 sequence reads: CASSQAVFGYEQYF. The CDR3 region has the DNA TGTGCCAGCAGCCAAGCGGTGTTCGGCTACGAGCAGTACTTC.

The CDR3 region is CASSKEQGMLEQYF. CDR3 DNA sequence: TGTGCCAGCAGTAAAGAACAGGGGATGCTCGAGCAGTACTTC. This chain joins TRBV2 and TRBJ2-7; 7 bases match TRBD1. CDR1 SNHLY and CDR2 FYNNEI come from the germline V gene. Trimming at V came to 5 bases and at J to 6 bases, leaving 10 bases not matched to a gene. The CDR3 sequence is 14 residues long.

V usage is TRBV11-2 and J usage is TRBJ2-7, with 8 bases identical to TRBD1. Germline CDR1 is SGHAT and CDR2 is FQNNGV. CDR3 length: 17 amino acids. J lost 1 base, V lost 5 bases, and 13 bases had no gene match. This chain's CDR3 is CASSRTVGTGLSYEQYF. The CDR3 nucleotides read TGTGCCAGCAGCCGGACCGTCGGGACAGGTTTGTCCTACGAGCAGTACTTC.

The chain combines TRBV27 with TRBJ2-2; D may be TRBD2 (6 bases). CDR3 length: 14 amino acids. V was pared by 2 bases and J by 4 bases, with 8 bases between. The germline CDR1 and CDR2 sequences are MNHEY and SMNVEV (reference sequence). The chain's CDR3 is CASSLGDFTGELFF. In DNA form, the CDR3 reads TGTGCCAGCAGTTTAGGGGACTTCACCGGGGAGCTGTTTTTT.

The chain has TRBV27 and TRBJ2-7, with TRBD2 as a possible D gene (5 bases). The CDR3 is 14 amino acids. Trimming removed 5 bases at V and 6 bases at J, with 17 bases between. Germline values: CDR1 MNHEY, CDR2 SMNVEV (reference sequence). The CDR3 reads CASSGGSNEGEQYF. For the CDR3, the DNA is TGTGCCAGCAGTGGTGGGAGTAATGAGGGCGAGCAGTACTTC.

The V gene is TRBV6-1, the J gene TRBJ2-7; the match to TRBD2 covers 9 bases. Germline assignment: CDR1 MNHNS and CDR2 SASEGT. The length of the CDR3 is 16 residues. The J segment lost 2 bases and the V segment lost 0 bases, leaving 5 bases of the junction unmatched. DNA of the CDR3: TGTGCCAGCAGTGAAGCCTTGGCTAGCGGGACCTACGAGCAGTACTTC. This encodes CASSEALASGTYEQYF.

The genes are TRBV28 and TRBJ2-7; 13 bases agree with TRBD2. The CDR3 is made up of 14 amino acids. CDR1 and CDR2 (germline): MDHEN, SYDVKM. Unmatched junction bases numbered 3, after V lost 5 bases and J lost 5 bases. CDR3 nucleotide sequence: TGTGCCAGCAGTGAACTAGCGGGAGGGCACGAGCAGTACTTC. Protein sequence: CASSELAGGHEQYF. The full variable domain, in which reference TRBV28 and TRBJ2-7 provide the parts outside the CDR3, is DVKVTQSSRYLVKRTGEKVFLECVQDMDHENMFWYRQDPGLGLRLIYFSYDVKMKEKGDIPEGYSVSREKKERFSLILESASTNQTSMYLCASSELAGGHEQYFGPGTRLTVT.

This clone was seen only once. The chain couples TRBV3-1 (or the pseudogene TRBV3-2) to TRBJ1-2; a weak D match, TRBD1 (5 bases). This CDR3 comprises 12 residues. V was cut by 0 bases and J by 10 bases, with 9 bases left in between. Per the germline V gene, CDR1 is LGHDT and CDR2 is YNNKEL (reference sequence). The CDR3 reads CASSQDTGVYTF. The DNA of the CDR3 is TGTGCCAGCAGCCAAGACACGGGGGTCTACACCTTC.

V and J are TRBV12-3 or TRBV12-4 and TRBJ1-1; no definite D call. This CDR3 spans 13 amino acids. V was cut by 0 bases and J by 6 bases, with 8 bases left in between. The CDR3 nucleotides read TGTGCCAGCAGTTTAGCCCCGACACCTGAAGCTTTCTTT. Translating it yields CASSLAPTPEAFF.

J is TRBJ2-7 and V is TRBV7-2; 11 bases map to TRBD2. Germline assignment: CDR1 SGHTA and CDR2 FQGNSA. Unmatched junction bases numbered 12, after V lost 5 bases and J lost 6 bases. The length of the CDR3 is 16 residues. The CDR3 loop reads CASSPGTSGLQGEQYF. The CDR3 nucleotides are TGTGCCAGCAGCCCCGGGACTAGCGGTCTTCAAGGCGAGCAGTACTTC.